The present TCR beta chain was sequenced within a study of cytomegalovirus exposure and HLA in healthy donors. This clone has only one observation. CDR3 length: 15 residues. V gave up 2 bases and J gave up 6 bases; unmatched junction bases: 7. Germline assignment: CDR1 SGHRS and CDR2 YFSETQ. PCR amplification relied on 60 Vbeta primers (plus 13 Jbeta primers). Libraries were prepared by immunoSEQ multiplex PCR; TCRdb keeps only in-frame clonotypes and omits some of them. The table shows 150,000 to 200,000 clones, with about 80% occurring only once. The material sequenced was PBMCs. The origin of this receptor is a young woman in good health and CMV-seropositive. The genes are TRBV5-1 and TRBJ2-1; 8 bases are shared with TRBD2. CDR3 residues: CASSFGQRGINEQFF. CDR3 bases: TGCGCCAGCAGCTTTGGCCAGCGGGGGATCAATGAGCAGTTCTTC.